The text below deals with one TCR beta chain. Antigen unknown. The ends were cut back, 6 bases at V and 9 bases at J, with 9 bases in the middle. Germline V gene lookup returns CDR1 MNHNY and CDR2 SVGAGI (reference sequence). CDR3 length: 11 amino acids. The data derive from a study of cytomegalovirus exposure and HLA in healthy donors. Overall study results and limits: Three CMV-associated chains were confirmed in vitro to be specific for CMV antigens.

Separate from the roughly 610-subject first cohort, the approximately 120-subject validation cohort was the one that the donors belonged to. Assay used: immunoSEQ multiplex PCR; TCRdb lists only in-frame clones, some missing. The table lists around 63,000 clones, roughly 90% of them singletons. The chain combines TRBV6-6 with TRBJ2-1; D is uncertain. This clonotype was sampled from a woman under 30 in good health and CMV-seronegative. The specimen sequenced was PBMCs. CDR3 amino acids: CASSPALEQFF. The CDR3 DNA follows: TGTGCCAGCAGCCCAGCGCTTGAGCAGTTCTTC.